This T cell receptor beta chain was recovered during a study of CD8+CD57+ T cells in acquired aplastic anemia. Study results and limitations: Roughly 31 CD8+ CDR3 sequences were shared between patients and controls. CD8+ Simpson's diversity showed no significant patient-control difference.

Genomic DNA served as template for TCR beta VDJ and CDR3 profiling. In TCRdb, the reads were re-called with MiXCR into one record per CDR3 protein. The table includes a few hundred thousand distinct CDR3 sequences, more than 25% detected once. Previously, flow cytometry had revealed CD8+CD57+ cell expansion in the patients chosen for sequencing. The cohort consisted entirely of patients having severe acquired aplastic anemia. V was cut by 5 bases and J by 3 bases, with 14 bases left in between. The CDR3 loop spans 16 amino acids. The germline gives CDR1 SGHAT, CDR2 FQNNGV. Only a few counts were recorded for this clonotype. Its antigen is not identified.

The specimen sequenced was sorted CD4+, CD8+, or CD8+CD57+ T cells (not recorded which) from PBMCs. This sequence joins TRBV11-2 and TRBJ1-6; a weak D match, TRBD1 (6 bases). This clonotype was obtained from a human donor with aplastic anemia. CDR3 nucleotides: TGTGCCAGCAGCCCAGGCAGGGGTAACTATAATTCACCCCTCCACTTT. It is translated as CASSPGRGNYNSPLHF.